This T cell receptor beta chain was documented in a study of T cell repertoires in cytomegalovirus infection. Across the study: Matching HLA type and CMV infection were both indicated by public TCR beta signatures.

TCRdb redid the calling of the reads with MiXCR, one entry per CDR3 protein. The sample carries 150,000 to 200,000 distinct CDR3 sequences, under 30% recorded once. Points from the study as a whole: Carriers of CMV plus the relevant HLA were identified by cumulative public TCR beta family frequency. It was HLA-C-restricted CMV-specific TCR beta clonotypes that dominated the response ex vivo.

As regards this clonotype: Its antigen remains unidentified. A much larger clone lies one base from this, so it may be a read error.

The sample was PBMCs. The receptor was isolated from a human donor in good health (CMV status not recorded). Some clones in this sample may be carry-over from other donors' samples.

The CDR3 loop reads CASKRGEDSEAFF. Here the CDR3 DNA reads TGTGCCAGCAAACGGGGGGAGGACAGTGAAGCTTTCTTT. The gene calls are TRBV7-6 and TRBJ1-1; the D gene is possibly TRBD1 (6 bases). The ends were cut back, 7 bases at V and 7 bases at J, with 16 bases in the middle. The length of the CDR3 is 13 residues. The germline V gene has CDR1 SGHVS and CDR2 FNYEAQ.